Shown below are 10 T cell receptor beta chains from a single sample sequenced in a study of T cell changes during pregnancy in multiple sclerosis. TCRdb's table, derived via immunoSEQ multiplex PCR, lists solely in-frame clones and lacks some. The sample yields about 92,000 clones, almost 95% seen once. Sequences were derived from peripheral blood, sampled in the third trimester of pregnancy. The origin of the receptors is a female donor with multiple sclerosis, enrolled in a pregnancy study.

This chain links TRBV7-6 with TRBJ2-7; 9 bases map to TRBD1. Germline trimming cut 4 bases from V and 2 bases from J; bases unmatched to any gene: 6. The germline V gene has CDR1 SGHVS and CDR2 FNYEAQ. This CDR3 has 15 amino acids. CDR3 nucleotides: TGTGCCAGCAGCTCAGGACAGGGGTTGACCTACGAGCAGTACTTC. Its protein product is CASSSGQGLTYEQYF.

With respect to this clone: The junction differs from germline at one of its ends, possibly a read error. The chain links TRBV7-7 to TRBJ2-5, with 9 nucleotides matching TRBD1. The CDR3 runs to 15 residues. The germline CDR1 and CDR2 sequences are SSHAT and FNYEAQ (reference sequence). The CDR3 sequence is CASSSGQGLGETQYF. CDR3 sequence (DNA): TGTGCTAGCAGCTCGGGACAGGGATTGGGGGAGACCCAGTACTTC.

V and J are TRBV5-1 and TRBJ2-5, with D perhaps matching TRBD1 (5 bases). Deletions cut 1 base from V and 2 bases from J, with 12 bases between. The germline CDR1 and CDR2 sequences are SGHRS and YFSETQ. The CDR3 has 15 amino acids. The CDR3 region is CASSLLGPSQETQYF. The CDR3, as DNA: TGCGCCAGCAGCTTGTTGGGGCCGAGTCAAGAGACCCAGTACTTC. Variable domain in full (rest from reference TRBV5-1 and TRBJ2-5): KAGVTQTPRYLIKTRGQQVTLSCSPISGHRSVSWYQQTPGQGLQFLFEYFSETQRNKGNFPGRFSGRQFSNSRSEMNVSTLELGDSALYLCASSLLGPSQETQYFGPGTRLLVL.

This chain uses TRBV13 with TRBJ1-2; D unclear. Germline CDR1 reads PRHDT; CDR2 reads FYEKMQ (reference sequence). The germline V and J ends were trimmed by 1 base and 0 bases, with 6 bases remaining between them. This CDR3 contains 14 residues. The DNA for the CDR3 is TGTGCCAGCAGCTTAGCGCGGGCTAACTATGGCTACACCTTC. Its protein product is CASSLARANYGYTF.

This rearrangement joins TRBV5-1 to TRBJ2-1; D is perhaps TRBD2 (6 bases). Germline-derived CDR1 and CDR2 are SGHRS and YFSETQ. This CDR3 has 14 amino acids. Deletions cut 0 bases from V and 7 bases from J, with 11 bases between. The CDR3 bases are TGCGCCAGCAGCTTGGAAACTAGCCCTAATGAGCAGTTCTTC. It specifies CASSLETSPNEQFF.

The chain is built from TRBV30 and TRBJ1-1; 9 bases match TRBD1. The CDR3 consists of 13 residues. V lost 3 bases to trimming and J lost 5 bases; unmatched junction nucleotides: 4. Germline lookup yields CDR1 GTSNPN and CDR2 SVGIG (reference sequence). CDR3 sequence (DNA): TGTGCCTGGAGGGACAGGGGAGGGACTGAAGCTTTCTTT. Translated, it gives CAWRDRGGTEAFF.

The rearrangement links TRBV5-6 to TRBJ2-3; D unresolved. CDR1 and CDR2 (germline): SGHDT, YYEEEE. The CDR3 totals 14 residues. The V gene lost 0 bases and the J gene lost 0 bases, with 5 bases spanning the gap. The CDR3 protein is CASSLDLSTDTQYF. In DNA, the CDR3 is TGTGCCAGCAGCTTGGACTTAAGCACAGATACGCAGTATTTT.

The genes are TRBV6-1 and TRBJ2-1; tentatively, D is TRBD1 (6 bases). Per the germline V gene, CDR1 is MNHNS and CDR2 is SASEGT. Trimming took off 5 bases at V and 8 bases at J, with 13 bases between the two ends. This CDR3 is 13 amino acids long. The chain's CDR3 is CASSRQVSYEQFF. As DNA, the CDR3 is TGTGCCAGCAGTCGACAGGTTTCCTATGAGCAGTTCTTC.

Concerning this clone: The same CDR3 can be traced to other DNA sequences in this sample. J is TRBJ1-5 and V is TRBV6-6; possible D gene TRBD1, 5 bases. Between the trimmed V and J ends, which lost 8 bases and 3 bases, there was a span of 11 bases. The CDR3 is 13 residues long. Per the germline V gene, CDR1 is MNHNY and CDR2 is SVGAGI (reference sequence). CDR3 in amino acids: CASHGRDNQPQHF. The CDR3 DNA is TGTGCCAGCCACGGCAGGGACAATCAGCCCCAGCATTTT.

This clone has just a few counts. The V call is TRBV6-1, the J call TRBJ2-7, with D perhaps matching TRBD1 (6 bases). In germline, CDR1 is MNHNS, CDR2 SASEGT. The CDR3 contains 14 residues. V lost 1 base and J 4 bases, leaving 11 bases between the germline ends. CDR3 residues: CASSEGRGRYEQYF. CDR3 nucleotide sequence: TGTGCCAGCAGTGAAGGCAGGGGTAGATACGAGCAGTACTTC.